The T cell receptor (beta chain) described here comes from a study of T cell responses to AZD1222 COVID-19 vaccine. Looking at the study overall: Pooling was applied to second doses at about 4 or about 12 weeks. General study results and limits: Unmutated variant regions are reportedly targeted by nearly half of spike-specific TCRs.

TCRdb's copy holds only in-frame clones and misses some; the assay was immunoSEQ multiplex PCR. The data show nearly 95,000 clones, about 90% seen once. The J segment lost 4 bases and the V segment lost 5 bases, leaving 7 bases of the junction unmatched. This CDR3 spans 16 amino acids. Per the germline V gene, CDR1 is SGHAT and CDR2 is FQNNGV. Points on this clone: Its antigen is not identified.

This specimen consisted of peripheral blood, obtained on day 0 of AZD1222 vaccination. The origin of this receptor is an adult in good health. The chain has TRBV11-2 and TRBJ2-2; 10 nucleotides agree with TRBD1. The CDR3: CASSRPGQGFTGELFF. The CDR3 DNA reads as TGTGCCAGCAGCCGCCCGGGACAGGGGTTCACCGGGGAGCTGTTTTTT.